The clone carrying this T cell receptor (beta chain) was found a few times. The V gene's germline CDR1 is KGHSH and CDR2 LQKENI. The CDR3 spans 14 residues. V was pared by 2 bases and J by 2 bases, with 10 bases between. One entry per CDR3 protein, called by TCRdb with MiXCR from the RT-PCR reads. The sample holds some 960,000 distinct CDR3 sequences; about a sixth are singletons and the top ten take around 6%. This entry comes from a study of patients and donors after allogeneic stem cell transplantation. The specimen sequenced was blood, either unsorted or a sorted T cell fraction (not recorded which). This TCR was sampled from a human donor who was either an allogeneic HSCT recipient or a stem cell or donor lymphocyte infusion donor (not recorded which). It is not recorded whose cells these are; they may come from a transplant donor. J is TRBJ2-7 and V is TRBV18; tentative D call: TRBD1 (6 bases). The CDR3 nucleotides are TGTGCCAGCTCACCAAACAGGGACCCCTACGAGCAGTACTTC. It is translated as CASSPNRDPYEQYF.